Sequencing of this TCR beta chain was carried out in a study of identical twins' blood T cells (dated by TCRdb to between 2011 and 2013). The study in broad terms: About 50 million Illumina reads were obtained across roughly twelve libraries, of which six were alpha-chain libraries and six were beta-chain libraries. To assess how genetics influences repertoire formation, the study used next-generation sequencing to compare the TCR alpha and beta chain repertoires of three pairs of monozygous twins. General conclusions and limits of the study: How many CDR3 clonotypes two donors shared depended mainly on the product of their cloneset sizes, and the twins did not clearly stray from this trend. V gene usage, even among non-selected out-of-frame TCRbeta clonotypes, was reported to be markedly more similar within twin pairs than between unrelated donors. Among the most abundant TCRbeta clonotypes, each donor shared more CDR3 sequences with her twin than with unrelated donors. Because the twins were reared together, environmental influences could not be excluded as an explanation for twin similarity. The study stated that the proposed role of the TCRalpha J segment in MHC recognition during thymic selection needs to be validated by independent studies.

Remarks on this clonotype: This receptor's antigen is unknown. No much larger clonotype is one base removed from it; base qualities were not supplied.

Donors were six healthy women forming three monozygous twin pairs. All three twin pairs had been reared together and were thought likely to have met the same infectious agents and vaccines. TCR cDNA libraries were prepared from RNA that was isolated from peripheral blood mononuclear cells. Library preparation was by 5' RACE. The run used an Illumina Genome Analyzer IIx. To prepare the RNA-based TCR cDNA libraries, a previously described protocol was followed, with several modifications. To prevent cross-contamination, barcodes specific to each sample were added to both ends of every TCR cDNA library during cDNA synthesis and amplification. In the original analysis: Between about 95,000 and nearly 550,000 clonotypes were identified per individual, and about 2 to 3.6 million CDR3-containing reads were obtained per library. Reads with improper barcode index combinations were discarded, after which clonesets were built for each library with the MiTCR software. During the assembly of CDR3 clonotypes by MiTCR, low-quality reads were filtered or rescued and PCR and sequencing errors were corrected. Artificial out-of-frame clonotypes were mapped to in-frame sequences, with one indel allowed in the CDR3, and then removed. Similarity of V and J gene usage between donors was measured as Jensen-Shannon divergence divided by mean entropy. The public sequencing data were trimmed at Q25 with fastp and processed into clonotypes with MiXCR by TCRdb, which kept only in-frame beta chains. Rows matching on CDR3 protein sequence are summarized as one entry with the most common DNA and genes. TCRdb's processing, not the study's, gives the V and J calls here. The sample yields 300,000 to 400,000 distinct CDR3 sequences; about 28% were counted once. The top ten clones comprise 5.5% to 6.5% of the sample.

Material: PBMCs. This clonotype was sampled from a woman aged 18 to 55 in good health.

The CDR3 corresponds to CSARGTSGGNTIYF. The bases are TGCAGTGCTAGAGGAACAAGCGGGGGAAACACCATATATTTT. Recombination joined TRBV20-1 with TRBJ1-3, with the D segment identity uncertain. The CDR3 covers 14 residues, taking in both the cysteine and the phenylalanine. CDR3 DNA only is kept here, 42 bases in frame from base 1. The V and J ends are trimmed by 1 base and 4 bases, leaving 11 bases between them. The germline V gene (reference sequence) specifies DFQATT as CDR1 and SNEGSKA as CDR2.